The next 11 T cell receptor beta chains were all read from a single sample in a study of PD-1 blockade in mismatch repair-deficient tumors. Using immunoSEQ multiplex PCR, the repertoire was profiled, and TCRdb retains in-frame clones only, with some absent. The profile shows approximately 79,000 clones, roughly 80% of them singletons. The material was peripheral blood, obtained 44 weeks after starting pembrolizumab. The receptor set was obtained from an adult with mismatch repair-deficient cancer.

This clone has only a few counts. The rearrangement links TRBV4-1 to TRBJ2-5; 10 bases are shared with TRBD2. V was pared by 2 bases and J by 1 base, with 4 bases of the junction left unmatched. Germline V gene data show CDR1 as MGHRA and CDR2 as YSYEKL. The CDR3 has 16 residues. CDR3 in DNA: TGCGCCAGCAGCCAATTTAGCGGGAGGCGCCAAGAGACCCAGTACTTC. This translates into CASSQFSGRRQETQYF.

The genes are TRBV7-3 and TRBJ2-5; no definite D call. V dropped 4 bases and J dropped 6 bases, with 18 bases sitting between them. Per germline, CDR1 SGHTA and CDR2 FQGTGA. There are 15 residues in the CDR3. Here the CDR3 DNA reads TGTGCCAGCAGCTCATCAAAGGGCCCGCAGCAGACCCAGTACTTC. Protein product: CASSSSKGPQQTQYF.

The chain is built from TRBV27 and TRBJ2-5; 12 bases are shared with TRBD2. CDR1 is MNHEY and CDR2 is SMNVEV in the germline V gene (reference sequence). V shed 3 bases and J 5 bases; nucleotides not matched to a gene: 13. CDR3 length equals 18 residues. For the CDR3, the DNA is TGTGCCAGCAGTTTGTCCGGGACTAGCGGGTCCGAGGGGGAGACCCAGTACTTC. Residues: CASSLSGTSGSEGETQYF.

The chain couples TRBV6-5 to TRBJ2-7; 10 positions match TRBD2. Germline V gives CDR1 MNHEY, CDR2 SVGAGI. V shed 2 bases, J shed 6 bases, and the junction held 10 bases outside the gene matches. CDR3 length: 16 amino acids. CDR3 amino acids: CASSYGTSGMRGEQYF. DNA of the CDR3: TGTGCCAGCAGTTACGGAACTAGCGGGATGCGAGGCGAGCAGTACTTC.

V and J are TRBV11-2 and TRBJ2-1; 9 nucleotides match TRBD2. Germline V gene sequence: CDR1 SGHAT, CDR2 FQNNGV. The CDR3 extends over 14 amino acids. Trimming took 5 bases from V and 6 from J; bases not matched to a gene: 5. The CDR3 reads CASSPAAGGNEQFF. In nucleotides, the CDR3 is TGTGCCAGCAGCCCTGCAGCGGGGGGCAATGAGCAGTTCTTC.

This chain links TRBV30 with TRBJ2-2; 10 bases match TRBD2. Trimming at V came to 2 bases and at J to 7 bases, leaving 4 bases not matched to a gene. Germline V CDR1 and CDR2: GTSNPN, SVGIG (reference sequence). The CDR3 has 14 amino acids. The CDR3 spells CAWSPGLASGELFF. CDR3 sequence (DNA): TGTGCCTGGAGTCCGGGACTAGCGAGCGGGGAGCTGTTTTTT.

The chain has TRBV5-1 and TRBJ2-1; 8 positions agree with TRBD2. J was trimmed by 1 base and V by 4 bases; bases with no gene match: 4. Germline loops: CDR1 SGHRS, CDR2 YFSETQ. This CDR3 has 15 amino acids. The CDR3 loop is CASSDGTSSYNEQFF. The CDR3 DNA sequence: TGCGCCAGCAGCGACGGGACTAGTTCCTACAATGAGCAGTTCTTC.

This clone was observed a single time. The chain employs TRBV11-3 and TRBJ2-1, with a weak D call TRBD2 (5 bases). CDR1 and CDR2 (germline): SGHNT, YENEEA. CDR3 length: 16 amino acids. V dropped 0 bases and J dropped 0 bases, with 9 bases sitting between them. CDR3 protein: CASSLDSGNSYNEQFF. The CDR3 coding sequence is TGTGCCAGCAGCTTAGATTCCGGGAACTCCTACAATGAGCAGTTCTTC.

The V gene is TRBV5-4, the J gene TRBJ2-5, with D perhaps assigned TRBD1 or TRBD2 (5 bases each). The CDR3 consists of 16 residues. Trimming took off 4 bases at V and 4 bases at J, with 20 bases between the two ends. Germline CDR1 reads SGHNT; CDR2 reads YYREEE (reference sequence). The CDR3 protein is CASSIGGWELGETQYF. CDR3 DNA: TGTGCCAGCAGCATTGGGGGATGGGAGTTAGGAGAGACCCAGTACTTC.

This clone is a singleton in its sample. The chain carries TRBV28 and TRBJ2-2; 9 bases align to TRBD2. Germline CDR1 MDHEN, CDR2 SYDVKM. J was trimmed by 1 base and V by 6 bases; bases with no gene match: 9. The CDR3 loop spans 17 amino acids. The CDR3 sequence: CASSSVAGDRNTGELFF. The CDR3 DNA sequence: TGTGCCAGCAGCTCAGTAGCGGGAGATAGGAACACCGGGGAGCTGTTTTTT.

The rearrangement joins TRBV7-2 to TRBJ2-7, with 8 bases that match TRBD2. V lost 2 bases and J lost 2; bases outside the gene matches: 2. This CDR3 is 14 amino acids long. In germline, CDR1 is SGHTA, CDR2 FQGNSA. The chain's CDR3 is CASSLSGSPYEQYF. In DNA form, the CDR3 reads TGTGCCAGCAGCTTAAGCGGGAGTCCCTACGAGCAGTACTTC.